This entry is about one T cell receptor beta chain. Here immunoSEQ multiplex PCR was the method, and the copy in TCRdb shows in-frame clones only, minus some. The sample consists of 100,000 to 140,000 clones, around 93% of them appearing once. With 4 bases clipped from V and 4 bases from J, the junction kept 6 bases outside the gene matches. The CDR3 is 17 amino acids. The germline gives CDR1 SGHAT, CDR2 FQNNGV. The data are from a study of T cell changes during pregnancy in multiple sclerosis. Sequenced here: peripheral blood, sampled in the third trimester of pregnancy. This sequence joins TRBV11-2 and TRBJ2-2; 13 bases match TRBD2. This TCR derives from a female donor in good health, enrolled as a control in a pregnancy study. The chain's CDR3 is CASSYGLAGATTGELFF. CDR3 DNA: TGTGCCAGCAGCTACGGACTAGCGGGGGCGACCACCGGGGAGCTGTTTTTT.